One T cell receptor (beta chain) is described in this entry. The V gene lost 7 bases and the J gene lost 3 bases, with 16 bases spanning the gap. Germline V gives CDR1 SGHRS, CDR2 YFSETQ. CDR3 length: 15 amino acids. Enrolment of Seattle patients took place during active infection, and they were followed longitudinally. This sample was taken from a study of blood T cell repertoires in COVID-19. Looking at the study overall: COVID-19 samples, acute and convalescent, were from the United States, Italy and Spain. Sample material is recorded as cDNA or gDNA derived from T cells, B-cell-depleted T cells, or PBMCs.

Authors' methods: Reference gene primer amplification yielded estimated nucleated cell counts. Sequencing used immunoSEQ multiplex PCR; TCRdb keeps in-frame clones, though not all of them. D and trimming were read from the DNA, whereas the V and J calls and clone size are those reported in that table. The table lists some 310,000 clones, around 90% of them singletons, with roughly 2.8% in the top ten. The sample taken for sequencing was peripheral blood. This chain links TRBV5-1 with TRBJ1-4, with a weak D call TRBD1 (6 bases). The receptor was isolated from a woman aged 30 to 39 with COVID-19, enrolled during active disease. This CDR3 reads CASGETGLSNEKLFF. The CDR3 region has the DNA TGCGCCAGCGGAGAAACAGGGTTGTCTAATGAAAAACTGTTTTTT. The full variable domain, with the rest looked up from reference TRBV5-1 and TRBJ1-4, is KAGVTQTPRYLIKTRGQQVTLSCSPISGHRSVSWYQQTPGQGLQFLFEYFSETQRNKGNFPGRFSGRQFSNSRSEMNVSTLELGDSALYLCASGETGLSNEKLFFGSGTQLSVL.